This T cell receptor (beta chain) was obtained from a study of blood T cell repertoires in COVID-19. Sequenced by immunoSEQ multiplex PCR; TCRdb stores in-frame clones only, minus some. The profile covers fewer than 400,000 clones, with over 85% appearing a single time and approximately 2% taken by the ten largest. Germline-derived CDR1 and CDR2 are SGDLS and YYNGEE. The length of the CDR3 is 14 residues. J lost 8 bases, V lost 4 bases, and 8 bases had no gene match. What was sequenced was peripheral blood. This chain uses TRBV9 with TRBJ1-2; 10 bases line up with TRBD1. This TCR was recovered from a woman aged 30 to 39 with COVID-19, enrolled during active disease. As DNA, the CDR3 is TGTGCCAGCAGCTCACGCCAGACAGGGGGCGGCTACACCTTC. Translated: CASSSRQTGGGYTF.